A single sample gave rise to the 7 T cell receptor beta chains below, sequenced in a study of T cells in localized non-small cell lung cancer. The protocol was immunoSEQ multiplex PCR, while the TCRdb copy is restricted to in-frame clones and leaves out a portion. This sample has fewer than 75,000 clones; about 88% occur once, and the top ten carry 1% to 1.5%. This specimen was peripheral blood, taken before any cancer treatment. The receptors originated from a female donor over 55 with stage I lung adenocarcinoma.

The CDR3 loop reads CASSGQGSTEAFF. The CDR3 DNA follows: TGTGCCAGCAGTGGGCAGGGGAGTACTGAAGCTTTCTTT. The chain combines TRBV25-1 with TRBJ1-1; D possibly corresponds to TRBD1 (6 bases). Germline CDR1 MGHDK, CDR2 SYGVNS. V was clipped by 4 bases and J by 5 bases, with 11 bases between them. The CDR3 consists of 13 residues. Using reference TRBV25-1 and TRBJ1-1 for the parts outside the CDR3, the full variable domain is EADIYQTPRYLVIGTGKKITLECSQTMGHDKMYWYQQDPGMELHLIHYSYGVNSTEKGDLSSESTVSRIRTEHFPLTLESARPSHTSQYLCASSGQGSTEAFFGQGTRLTVV.

The chain joins TRBV4-1 to TRBJ2-1; 8 bases map to TRBD1. The germline gives CDR1 MGHRA, CDR2 YSYEKL. The CDR3 runs to 18 residues. With V trimmed by 2 bases and J by 9 bases, 18 bases remained unmatched. CDR3 in DNA: TGCGCCAGCAGCCAACCGCGGGACAGGTCGGGGAATGGGGGTGAGCAGTTCTTC. This encodes CASSQPRDRSGNGGEQFF.

The CDR3 here is CASSLDQGVYYGYTF. CDR3 nucleotide sequence: TGCGCCAGCAGCTTGGACCAGGGGGTTTATTATGGCTACACCTTC. This chain uses TRBV5-1 with TRBJ1-2; 7 positions match TRBD1. Germline CDR1 and CDR2: SGHRS and YFSETQ. Trimming cost V 0 bases and J 5 bases; bases outside gene matches: 7. The CDR3 totals 15 residues.

V usage is TRBV5-5 and J usage is TRBJ2-7; 10 bases fit TRBD1. CDR3 size: 14 residues. V was clipped by 3 bases and J by 2 bases; unmatched bases: 2. Per the germline V gene, CDR1 is SGHKS and CDR2 is YYEKEE (reference sequence). This chain's CDR3 is CASSWGTGAYEQYF. CDR3 DNA: TGTGCCAGCAGCTGGGGGACAGGGGCCTACGAGCAGTACTTC.

The rearrangement uses TRBV19 and TRBJ1-5; a weak D match, TRBD1 (6 bases). The CDR3 consists of 12 residues. Germline CDR1 and CDR2: LNHDA and SQIVND (reference sequence). Trimming shortened V by 10 bases and J by 9 bases, and 16 bases separated the two germline ends. The CDR3 spells CAKGGLRRPQHF. The CDR3 DNA reads as TGTGCCAAAGGGGGTCTACGTCGGCCCCAGCATTTT. Drawing the rest from reference TRBV19 and TRBJ1-5, the complete variable domain is DGGITQSPKYLFRKEGQNVTLSCEQNLNHDAMYWYRQDPGQGLRLIYYSQIVNDFQKGDIAEGYSVSREKKESFPLTVTSAQKNPTAFYLCAKGGLRRPQHFGDGTRLSIL.

To note about this clone: A junction boundary mismatches the germline segment, possibly from a read error. The gene calls are TRBV7-7 and TRBJ2-5; TRBD2 matches at 7 bases. In germline, CDR1 is SSHAT, CDR2 FNYEAQ (reference sequence). The CDR3 covers 14 residues. The CDR3 coding sequence is TGTGCTAGCAGCTTTAGCACGGGGGGAGAGACCCAGTACTTC. Translating it yields CASSFSTGGETQYF.

This clone has just a few counts. The genes are TRBV6-1 and TRBJ1-5; D call uncertain. V lost 3 bases to trimming and J lost 6 bases, with 9 bases between them. Looked up from germline, CDR1 is MNHNS and CDR2 is SASEGT. The CDR3 length is 13 residues. CDR3 in amino acids: CASSDILFQPQHF. The CDR3 bases are TGTGCCAGCAGTGATATTCTTTTTCAGCCCCAGCATTTT.